A few counts support the clone carrying this TCR beta chain. Its antigen is as yet unknown. Active moderate-to-severe ophthalmopathy, Clinical Activity Score at least 3, NOSPECS at least 4, under 3 months' duration. Fresh peripheral blood, 10 ml, was the source of the PBMCs. This entry comes from a study of T cells in Graves' hyperthyroidism and ophthalmopathy. Study-level results: Ophthalmopathy stood apart from stable hyperthyroidism in a 13 V-J model.

The V gene lost 0 bases and the J gene lost 7 bases, with 10 bases spanning the gap. This CDR3 region has 13 residues. From germline, CDR1 is SGHNT and CDR2 YYREEE (reference sequence). The source material, RNA transcripts, was used to amplify TCR beta CDR3 regions. HTBI primers were the set used in a first-round RT-PCR of the TCR CDR3. TCRdb redid the calling of the multiplex PCR reads with MiXCR, one entry per CDR3 protein. The sample includes about 640,000 distinct CDR3 sequences, about a fifth of them seen just once. The TCR comes from a man under 40 with Graves' ophthalmopathy. Sequenced: blood. This rearrangement joins TRBV5-4 to TRBJ2-5; D gene ambiguous. CDR3 amino acids: CASSLDNSRTQYF. Written as DNA, the CDR3 is TGTGCCAGCAGCTTGGACAACAGTAGGACCCAGTACTTC.